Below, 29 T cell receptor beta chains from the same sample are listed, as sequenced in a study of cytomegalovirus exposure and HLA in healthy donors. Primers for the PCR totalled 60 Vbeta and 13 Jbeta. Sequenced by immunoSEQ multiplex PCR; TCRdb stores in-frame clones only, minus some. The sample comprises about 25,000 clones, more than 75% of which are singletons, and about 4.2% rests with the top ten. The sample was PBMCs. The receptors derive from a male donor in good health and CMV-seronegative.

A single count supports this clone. This chain's CDR3 is CASSQSGGEQYF. The CDR3, as DNA: TGCGCCAGCAGTCAATCAGGAGGTGAGCAGTACTTC. The genes are TRBV23-1 and TRBJ2-7; D might be TRBD2 (5 bases). TRBV23-1 is sorted into the ORF group, with uncertain function. This CDR3 region has 12 residues. The germline V and J ends were trimmed by 0 bases and 7 bases, with 7 bases remaining between them.

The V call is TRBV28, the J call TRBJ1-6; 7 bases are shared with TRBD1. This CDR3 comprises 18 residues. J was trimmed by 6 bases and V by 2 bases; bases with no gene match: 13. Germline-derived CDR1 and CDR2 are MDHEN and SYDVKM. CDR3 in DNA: TGTGCCAGCAGTTTACAATTACCCCAGACAGGGTCTAATTCACCCCTCCACTTT. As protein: CASSLQLPQTGSNSPLHF.

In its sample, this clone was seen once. In DNA form, the CDR3 reads TGTGCCAGCTCACCCGCAGGGCAGGACCAAGAGACCCAGTACTTC. Its protein product is CASSPAGQDQETQYF. The gene calls are TRBV18 and TRBJ2-5, with TRBD1 as a possible D gene (5 bases). Trimming left V 3 bases short and J 0 bases short, with 11 bases between. This CDR3 has 15 amino acids. The germline CDR1 and CDR2 sequences are KGHSH and LQKENI.

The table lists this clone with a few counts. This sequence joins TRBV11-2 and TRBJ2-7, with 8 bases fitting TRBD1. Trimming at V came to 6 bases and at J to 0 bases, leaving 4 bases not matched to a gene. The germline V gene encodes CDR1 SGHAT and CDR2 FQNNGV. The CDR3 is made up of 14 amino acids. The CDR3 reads CASRRTGSSYEQYF. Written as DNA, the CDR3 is TGTGCCAGCAGGAGGACAGGGAGCTCCTACGAGCAGTACTTC.

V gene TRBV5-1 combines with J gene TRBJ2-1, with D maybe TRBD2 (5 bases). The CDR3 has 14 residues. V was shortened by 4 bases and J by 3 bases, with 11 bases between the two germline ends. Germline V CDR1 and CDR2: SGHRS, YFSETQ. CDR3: CASSGASFYNEQFF. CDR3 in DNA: TGCGCCAGCAGCGGCGCTAGCTTCTACAATGAGCAGTTCTTC.

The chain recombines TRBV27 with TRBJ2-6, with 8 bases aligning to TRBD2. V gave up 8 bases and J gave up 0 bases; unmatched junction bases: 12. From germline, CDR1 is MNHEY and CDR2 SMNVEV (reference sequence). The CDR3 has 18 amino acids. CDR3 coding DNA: TGTGCCAGCGCCCCATTAGCGGGACGCTCCTCTGGGGCCAACGTCCTGACTTTC. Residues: CASAPLAGRSSGANVLTF.

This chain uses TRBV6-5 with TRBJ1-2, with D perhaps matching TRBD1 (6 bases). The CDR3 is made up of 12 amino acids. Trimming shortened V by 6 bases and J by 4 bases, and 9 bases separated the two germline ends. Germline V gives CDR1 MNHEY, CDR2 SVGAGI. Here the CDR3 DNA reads TGTGCCAGCAGGACAGGCTTCTATGGCTACACCTTC. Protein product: CASRTGFYGYTF.

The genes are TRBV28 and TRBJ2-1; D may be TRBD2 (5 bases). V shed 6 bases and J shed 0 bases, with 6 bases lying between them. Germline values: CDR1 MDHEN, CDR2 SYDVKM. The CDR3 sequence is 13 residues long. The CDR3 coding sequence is TGTGCCAGCAGGGGGAGCTCCTACAATGAGCAGTTCTTC. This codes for CASRGSSYNEQFF.

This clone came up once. Here the CDR3 DNA reads TGTGCCAGCAGCCAAGATTTCGGAGAATCCTACGAGCAGTACTTC. Translation: CASSQDFGESYEQYF. V usage is TRBV4-2 and J usage is TRBJ2-7; D is unresolved. Trimming pared 0 bases from V and 1 base from J, leaving 10 bases between. Germline V lookup: CDR1 LGHNA, CDR2 YNFKEQ. The CDR3 is 15 amino acids.

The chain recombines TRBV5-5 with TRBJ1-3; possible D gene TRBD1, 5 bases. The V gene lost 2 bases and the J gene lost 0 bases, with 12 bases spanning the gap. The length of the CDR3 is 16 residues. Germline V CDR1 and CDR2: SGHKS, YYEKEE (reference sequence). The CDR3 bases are TGTGCCAGCAGCTTACAGACAGACGTCTCTGGAAACACCATATATTTT. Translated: CASSLQTDVSGNTIYF.

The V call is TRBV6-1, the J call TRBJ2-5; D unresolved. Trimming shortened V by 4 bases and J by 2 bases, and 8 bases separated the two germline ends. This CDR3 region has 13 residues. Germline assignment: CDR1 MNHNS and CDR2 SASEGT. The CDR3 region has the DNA TGTGCCAGCAGTGGGGCTCCTCAAGAGACCCAGTACTTC. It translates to CASSGAPQETQYF.

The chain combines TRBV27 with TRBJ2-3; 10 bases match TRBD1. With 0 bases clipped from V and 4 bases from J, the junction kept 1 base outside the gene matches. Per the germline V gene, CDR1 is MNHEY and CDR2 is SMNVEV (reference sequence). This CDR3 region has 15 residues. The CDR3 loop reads CASSLSTGGADTQYF. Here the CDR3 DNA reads TGTGCCAGCAGTTTATCGACAGGGGGCGCAGATACGCAGTATTTT.

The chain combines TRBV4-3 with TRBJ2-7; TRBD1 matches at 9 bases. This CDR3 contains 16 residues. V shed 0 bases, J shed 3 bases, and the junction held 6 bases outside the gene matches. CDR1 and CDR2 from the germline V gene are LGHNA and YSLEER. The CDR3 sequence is CASSQEWDRVRYEQYF. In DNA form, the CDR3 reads TGCGCCAGCAGCCAAGAATGGGACAGGGTACGCTACGAGCAGTACTTC.

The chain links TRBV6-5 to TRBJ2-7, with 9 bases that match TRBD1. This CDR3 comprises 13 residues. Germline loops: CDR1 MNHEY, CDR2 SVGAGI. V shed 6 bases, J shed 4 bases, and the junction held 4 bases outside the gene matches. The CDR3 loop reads CASRDRGWYEQYF. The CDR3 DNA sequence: TGTGCCAGCAGGGACAGGGGTTGGTACGAGCAGTACTTC.

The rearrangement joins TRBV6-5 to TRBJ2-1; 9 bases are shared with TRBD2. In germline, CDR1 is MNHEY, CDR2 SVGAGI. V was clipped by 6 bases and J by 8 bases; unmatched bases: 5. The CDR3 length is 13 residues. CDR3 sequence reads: CASRVAGVDEQFF. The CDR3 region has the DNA TGTGCCAGCAGGGTAGCGGGAGTCGATGAGCAGTTCTTC.

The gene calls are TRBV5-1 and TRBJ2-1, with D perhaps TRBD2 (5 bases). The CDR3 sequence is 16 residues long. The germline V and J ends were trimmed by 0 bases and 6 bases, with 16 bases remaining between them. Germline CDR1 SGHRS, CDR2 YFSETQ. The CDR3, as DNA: TGCGCCAGCAGCTTGGCCTATAACACTCGGGGCAATGAGCAGTTCTTC. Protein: CASSLAYNTRGNEQFF.

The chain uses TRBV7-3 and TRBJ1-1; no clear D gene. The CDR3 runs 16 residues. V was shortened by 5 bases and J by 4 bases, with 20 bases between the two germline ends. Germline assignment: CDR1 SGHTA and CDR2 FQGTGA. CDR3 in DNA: TGTGCCAGCAGCCGACGAGGTAGCCTCGATGGCACTGAAGCTTTCTTT. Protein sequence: CASSRRGSLDGTEAFF.

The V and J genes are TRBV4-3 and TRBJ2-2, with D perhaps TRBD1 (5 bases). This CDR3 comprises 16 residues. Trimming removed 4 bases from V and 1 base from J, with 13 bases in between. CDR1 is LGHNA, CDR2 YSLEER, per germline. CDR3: CASSLVQGMNTGELFF. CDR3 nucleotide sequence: TGCGCCAGCAGCCTCGTCCAGGGCATGAACACCGGGGAGCTGTTTTTT.

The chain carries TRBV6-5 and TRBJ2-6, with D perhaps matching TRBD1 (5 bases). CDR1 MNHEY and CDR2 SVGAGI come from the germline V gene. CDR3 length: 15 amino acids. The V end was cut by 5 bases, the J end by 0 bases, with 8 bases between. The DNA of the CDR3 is TGTGCCAGCAGTCTCGACAGCTCTGGGGCCAACGTCCTGACTTTC. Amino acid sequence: CASSLDSSGANVLTF.

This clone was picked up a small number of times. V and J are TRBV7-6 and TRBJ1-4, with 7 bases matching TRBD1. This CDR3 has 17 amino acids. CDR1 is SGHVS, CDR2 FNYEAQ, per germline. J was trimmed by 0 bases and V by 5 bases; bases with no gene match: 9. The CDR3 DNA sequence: TGTGCCAGCAGCAACGGACAGGCCTGGGCAACTAATGAAAAACTGTTTTTT. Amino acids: CASSNGQAWATNEKLFF.

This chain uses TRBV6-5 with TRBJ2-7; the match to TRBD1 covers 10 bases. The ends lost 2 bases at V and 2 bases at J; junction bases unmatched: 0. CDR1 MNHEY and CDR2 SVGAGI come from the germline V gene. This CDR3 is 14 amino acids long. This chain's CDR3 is CASSYGTGAYEQYF. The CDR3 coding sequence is TGTGCCAGCAGTTACGGGACAGGGGCCTACGAGCAGTACTTC.

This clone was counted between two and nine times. CDR3 sequence (DNA): TGTGCCAGCAGCTTTGGACAGGGGGGTGAAAAACTGTTTTTT. This encodes CASSFGQGGEKLFF. The rearrangement uses TRBV7-6 and TRBJ1-4, with 10 bases that match TRBD1. The germline V gene encodes CDR1 SGHVS and CDR2 FNYEAQ. The CDR3 totals 14 residues. V shed 3 bases and J 7 bases; nucleotides not matched to a gene: 2.

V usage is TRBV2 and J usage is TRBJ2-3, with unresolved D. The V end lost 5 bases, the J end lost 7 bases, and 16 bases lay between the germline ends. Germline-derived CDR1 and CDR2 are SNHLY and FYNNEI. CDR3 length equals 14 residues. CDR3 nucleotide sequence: TGTGCCAGCAGTTTAACAGATCTTCCCTATACGCAGTATTTT. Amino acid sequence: CASSLTDLPYTQYF.

CDR3 sequence reads: CASSTLLAGGQETQYF. The CDR3 DNA follows: TGTGCCAGCAGCACGCTACTAGCGGGGGGACAAGAGACCCAGTACTTC. The chain couples TRBV11-1 to TRBJ2-5; 12 positions match TRBD2. The CDR3 totals 16 residues. The V gene's germline CDR1 is SGHAT and CDR2 FQDESV (reference sequence). After removal of 5 bases from V and 2 bases from J, the junction contained 6 bases not matched to a gene.

CDR3 nucleotide sequence: TGCGCCAGCAGCTCTGAGAGGCCAGACACAGATACGCAGTATTTT. This translates into CASSSERPDTDTQYF. The gene calls are TRBV5-1 and TRBJ2-3; no clear D. CDR1 is SGHRS and CDR2 is YFSETQ in the germline V gene. Trimming shortened V by 3 bases and J by 2 bases, and 13 bases separated the two germline ends. The length of the CDR3 is 15 residues.

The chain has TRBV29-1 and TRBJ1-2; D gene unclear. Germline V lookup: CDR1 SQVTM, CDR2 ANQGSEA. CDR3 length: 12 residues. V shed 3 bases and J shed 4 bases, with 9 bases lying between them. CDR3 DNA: TGCAGCGTTGAGGCTCCCGTCTATGGCTACACCTTC. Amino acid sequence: CSVEAPVYGYTF.

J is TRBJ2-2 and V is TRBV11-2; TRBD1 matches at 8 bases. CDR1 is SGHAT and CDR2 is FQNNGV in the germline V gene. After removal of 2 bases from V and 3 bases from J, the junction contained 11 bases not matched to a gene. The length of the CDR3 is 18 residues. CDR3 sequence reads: CASSLIWAGGAHTGELFF. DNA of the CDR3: TGTGCCAGCAGCTTAATATGGGCAGGGGGCGCCCACACCGGGGAGCTGTTTTTT.

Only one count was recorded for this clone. As DNA, the CDR3 is TGTGCCAGCAGCTTAAGGCGGTTCGGCAGCTCCGGGGTGCGGGAGCAGTACTTC. Translated: CASSLRRFGSSGVREQYF. The chain is built from TRBV7-9 and TRBJ2-7; possibly TRBD2 for D (5 bases). CDR3 size: 18 residues. Germline V gene sequence: CDR1 SEHNR, CDR2 FQNEAQ (reference sequence). Deletions cut 2 bases from V and 7 bases from J, with 27 bases between.

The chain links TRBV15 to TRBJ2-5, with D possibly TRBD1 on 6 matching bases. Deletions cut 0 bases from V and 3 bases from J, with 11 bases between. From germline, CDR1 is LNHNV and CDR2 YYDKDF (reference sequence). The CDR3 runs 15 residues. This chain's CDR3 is CATSRDRAGEETQYF. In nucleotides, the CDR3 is TGTGCCACCAGCAGAGATAGGGCAGGGGAAGAGACCCAGTACTTC.